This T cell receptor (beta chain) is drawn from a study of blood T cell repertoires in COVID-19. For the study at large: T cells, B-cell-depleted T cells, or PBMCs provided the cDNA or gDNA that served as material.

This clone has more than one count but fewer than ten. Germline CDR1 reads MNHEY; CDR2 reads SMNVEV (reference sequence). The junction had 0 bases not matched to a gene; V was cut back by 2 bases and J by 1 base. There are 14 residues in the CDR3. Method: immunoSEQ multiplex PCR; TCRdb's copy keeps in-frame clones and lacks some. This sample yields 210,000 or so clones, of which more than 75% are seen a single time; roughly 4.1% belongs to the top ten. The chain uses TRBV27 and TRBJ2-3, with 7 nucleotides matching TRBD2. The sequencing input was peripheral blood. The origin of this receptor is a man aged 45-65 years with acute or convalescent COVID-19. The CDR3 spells CASSLLAGTDTQYF. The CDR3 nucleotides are TGTGCCAGCAGTTTACTAGCGGGCACAGATACGCAGTATTTT.